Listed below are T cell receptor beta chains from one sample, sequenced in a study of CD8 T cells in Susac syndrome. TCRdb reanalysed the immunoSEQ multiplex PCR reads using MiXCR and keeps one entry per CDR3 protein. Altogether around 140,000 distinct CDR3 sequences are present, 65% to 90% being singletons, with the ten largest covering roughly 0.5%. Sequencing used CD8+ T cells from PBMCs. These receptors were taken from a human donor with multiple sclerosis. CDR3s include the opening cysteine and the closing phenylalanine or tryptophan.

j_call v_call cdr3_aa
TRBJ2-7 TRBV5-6 CASSRWTSGGPTYEQYF
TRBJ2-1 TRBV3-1 CASSRKWLPGGPSSYNEQFF
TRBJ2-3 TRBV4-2 CASSPILAASTDTQYF
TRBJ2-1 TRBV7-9 CASSSEGVGHEQFF
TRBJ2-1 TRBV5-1 CASSLGGLNNEQFF
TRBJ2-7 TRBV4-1 CASSQRPGQAKGEQYF
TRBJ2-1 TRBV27 CASIGSSYNEQFF
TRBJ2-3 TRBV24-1 CATSDLAGFDTQYF
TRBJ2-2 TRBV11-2 CASSSSQGANTGELFF
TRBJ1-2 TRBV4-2 CASSPGGGYTF
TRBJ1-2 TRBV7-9 CASSSPETGTYYGYTF
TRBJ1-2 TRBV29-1 CSVVGGNYGYTF
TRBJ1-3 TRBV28 CASVKWGISGNTIYF
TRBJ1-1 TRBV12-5 CASGLVGSLNTEAFF